The 25 T cell receptor beta chains reported below all come from one sample, sequenced in a study of shared clonotypes between healthy human individuals. The assay was immunoSEQ multiplex PCR, and TCRdb's table has in-frame clones only and misses some. The sample lists hundreds of thousands of clones, around two thirds occurring once. What was sequenced was memory CD4+ T cells sorted from blood. The subset here: CD45RA-negative fraction. The receptors here all came from a woman aged 30 to 39 in good health.

The gene calls are TRBV11-2 and TRBJ1-1; TRBD1 might be the D (5 bases). Germline V CDR1 and CDR2: SGHAT, FQNNGV. CDR3 length: 13 residues. Deletions cut 3 bases from V and 4 bases from J, with 9 bases between. The CDR3 is CASSFWGGTEAFF. The DNA of the CDR3 is TGTGCCAGCAGCTTTTGGGGGGGCACTGAAGCTTTCTTT.

The chain has TRBV15 and TRBJ1-2; unclear D gene. The V end was cut by 1 base, the J end by 4 bases, with 7 bases between. Germline V gene data show CDR1 as LNHNV and CDR2 as YYDKDF (reference sequence). This CDR3 has 13 residues. The CDR3 protein is CATSRGHSYGYTF. The CDR3 coding sequence is TGTGCCACCAGCAGAGGGCACAGCTATGGCTACACCTTC.

In this sample, this clone turned up once. CDR3 amino acids: CASSWTGGDSYTF. DNA of the CDR3: TGTGCCAGCAGCTGGACAGGGGGCGACTCCTACACCTTC. The gene calls are TRBV11-2 and TRBJ1-2; 11 bases are a match to TRBD1. The ends lost 4 bases at V and 10 bases at J; junction bases unmatched: 5. Germline V gene sequence: CDR1 SGHAT, CDR2 FQNNGV. This CDR3 is 13 amino acids long.

The chain carries TRBV25-1 and TRBJ2-2; D remains ambiguous. Per the germline V gene, CDR1 is MGHDK and CDR2 is SYGVNS. Trimming took off 2 bases at V and 3 bases at J, with 7 bases between the two ends. The CDR3 loop spans 14 amino acids. Here the CDR3 reads CASSEHSYTGELFF. For the CDR3, the DNA is TGTGCCAGCAGTGAACACAGCTACACCGGGGAGCTGTTTTTT.

This clone was seen repeatedly, ten times or more. The chain uses TRBV5-1 and TRBJ2-7; tentatively, D is TRBD2 (6 bases). The CDR3 is 15 amino acids. The V gene lost 3 bases and the J gene lost 5 bases, with 18 bases spanning the gap. Germline V gene data show CDR1 as SGHRS and CDR2 as YFSETQ. The CDR3 DNA follows: TGCGCCAGCAGCTCGCAGGCCCGGGGGACCAACGAGCAGTACTTC. Translating gives CASSSQARGTNEQYF.

The chain combines TRBV27 with TRBJ2-7; no clear D gene. Germline assignment: CDR1 MNHEY and CDR2 SMNVEV (reference sequence). This CDR3 is built from 15 residues. The germline V and J ends were trimmed by 0 bases and 4 bases, with 13 bases remaining between them. CDR3 sequence (DNA): TGTGCCAGCAGTTTATCCCCTCCCCCTATGTACGAGCAGTACTTC. Protein sequence: CASSLSPPPMYEQYF.

In the case of this clone: Distinct nucleotide sequences in the sample also encode this CDR3. J is TRBJ2-1 and V is TRBV6-5, with 8 bases fitting TRBD1. After removal of 2 bases from V and 5 bases from J, the junction contained 5 bases not matched to a gene. Germline V gene lookup returns CDR1 MNHEY and CDR2 SVGAGI. The CDR3 loop spans 15 amino acids. Here the CDR3 reads CASSYRGTGNNEQFF. CDR3 in DNA: TGTGCCAGCAGTTACCGAGGGACAGGCAACAATGAGCAGTTCTTC.

V usage is TRBV7-8 and J usage is TRBJ2-3; D is undetermined. With 2 bases removed from V and 7 bases from J, the gap between germline ends came to 19 bases. Germline V gene sequence: CDR1 SGHVS, CDR2 FQNEAQ. The CDR3 spans 16 residues. CDR3: CASSLRSESHKNTQYF. The CDR3 coding sequence is TGTGCCAGCAGCTTACGTAGTGAGTCGCACAAAAATACGCAGTATTTT.

This rearrangement joins TRBV10-3 to TRBJ2-1; D is unclear. Germline V lookup: CDR1 ENHRY, CDR2 SYGVKD. CDR3 length equals 16 residues. Trimming cost V 0 bases and J 8 bases, with 17 bases left between them. In DNA, the CDR3 is TGTGCCATCAGTGAGTCTCCCCCCTCATTTGGGTATGAGCAGTTCTTC. This encodes CAISESPPSFGYEQFF.

Details on this clone: Other nucleotide sequences in the sample specify the same CDR3. V is TRBV4-2 and J is TRBJ1-5; tentatively, D is TRBD1 (6 bases). V was shortened by 0 bases and J by 1 base, with 10 bases between the two germline ends. CDR1 and CDR2 from the germline V gene are LGHNA and YNFKEQ. CDR3 size: 16 residues. CDR3 nucleotides: TGTGCCAGCAGCCAAGAACAGGGAGGCAGCAATCAGCCCCAGCATTTT. It is translated as CASSQEQGGSNQPQHF.

The chain has TRBV7-8 and TRBJ2-5; TRBD2 matches 11 bases. Losses at the gene ends were 2 bases for V and 2 bases for J; bases not matched to a gene: 1. CDR1 and CDR2 from the germline V gene are SGHVS and FQNEAQ. The CDR3 sequence is 15 residues long. The CDR3 sequence: CASSLRLAGQETQYF. For the CDR3, the DNA is TGTGCCAGCAGCTTAAGACTAGCGGGACAAGAGACCCAGTACTTC.

The V gene is TRBV7-9, the J gene TRBJ2-2; a possible D gene is TRBD1 (5 bases). V was shortened by 5 bases and J by 3 bases, with 16 bases between the two germline ends. The length of the CDR3 is 16 residues. Germline CDR1 is SEHNR and CDR2 is FQNEAQ (reference sequence). The CDR3 spells CASSGQAGRYTGELFF. CDR3 bases: TGTGCCAGCAGCGGACAAGCAGGGCGTTACACCGGGGAGCTGTTTTTT.

The genes are TRBV5-4 and TRBJ2-1; TRBD2 matches at 7 bases. Looked up from germline, CDR1 is SGHNT and CDR2 is YYREEE (reference sequence). CDR3 length equals 13 residues. With V trimmed by 1 base and J by 5 bases, 0 bases remained unmatched. CDR3 DNA: TGTGCCAGCAGCTTGACTAGCGACAATGAGCAGTTCTTC. Amino acid sequence: CASSLTSDNEQFF.

The V call is TRBV4-1, the J call TRBJ1-2, with TRBD1 identical over 7 bases. Germline V gives CDR1 MGHRA, CDR2 YSYEKL. V gave up 3 bases and J gave up 4 bases; unmatched junction bases: 8. The length of the CDR3 is 15 residues. This CDR3 reads CASSQPRTGSYGYTF. CDR3 coding DNA: TGCGCCAGCAGCCAGCCCCGGACAGGTTCCTATGGCTACACCTTC.

This chain joins TRBV11-2 and TRBJ1-5; D is possibly TRBD1 (5 bases). This CDR3 is 15 amino acids long. V shed 1 base and J shed 7 bases, with 14 bases lying between them. Looked up from germline, CDR1 is SGHAT and CDR2 is FQNNGV. The DNA of the CDR3 is TGTGCCAGCAGCTTAGGGACGGGGGAAAACCAGCCCCAGCATTTT. It translates to CASSLGTGENQPQHF.

The V call is TRBV12-2, the J call TRBJ1-1; the table assigns TRBD1, which was not confirmed against the DNA. TRBV12-2 is noted as a pseudogene. The CDR3 is 14 amino acids. The CDR3 DNA follows: TGTGCAAGTCGCTTATCAGGGTTCCACACTGAAGCTTTCTTT. Translating it yields CASRLSGFHTEAFF.

The genes are TRBV4-1 and TRBJ2-7; 14 positions agree with TRBD2. The germline gives CDR1 MGHRA, CDR2 YSYEKL. The CDR3 extends over 19 amino acids. J was trimmed by 0 bases and V by 1 base; bases with no gene match: 8. The CDR3 sequence is CASSQVRTSGRSYSYEQYF. DNA for the CDR3: TGCGCCAGCAGCCAAGTCCGGACTAGCGGGAGGTCCTACTCCTACGAGCAGTACTTC.

This chain uses TRBV28 with TRBJ2-7, with D tentatively TRBD1 or TRBD2 (5 bases each). CDR3 length equals 15 residues. The V gene lost 2 bases and the J gene lost 2 bases, with 13 bases spanning the gap. From germline, CDR1 is MDHEN and CDR2 SYDVKM. The DNA for the CDR3 is TGTGCCAGCAGTTTAAAGGGTCAGGGAGCCTACGAGCAGTACTTC. Amino acid sequence: CASSLKGQGAYEQYF.

This chain joins TRBV9 and TRBJ1-1; D is undetermined. The CDR3 runs to 17 residues. The V gene lost 3 bases and the J gene lost 7 bases, with 25 bases spanning the gap. The germline gives CDR1 SGDLS, CDR2 YYNGEE. The CDR3 is CASSDVEGLLEVGEAFF. The CDR3 DNA reads as TGTGCCAGCAGCGACGTAGAGGGCCTCCTGGAGGTTGGTGAAGCTTTCTTT. Full variable domain (remainder filled in from reference TRBV9 and TRBJ1-1): DSGVTQTPKHLITATGQRVTLRCSPRSGDLSVYWYQQSLDQGLQFLIQYYNGEERAKGNILERFSAQQFPDLHSELNLSSLELGDSALYFCASSDVEGLLEVGEAFFGQGTRLTVV.

The rearrangement uses TRBV5-1 and TRBJ2-2; D is unresolved. The germline V and J ends were trimmed by 0 bases and 1 base, with 10 bases remaining between them. CDR1 SGHRS and CDR2 YFSETQ come from the germline V gene. This CDR3 has 16 amino acids. The CDR3 DNA reads TGCGCCAGCAGCTTGGTCAGCATAAGGAACACCGGGGAGCTGTTTTTT. Amino acids: CASSLVSIRNTGELFF.

The chain employs TRBV2 and TRBJ2-3, with 12 bases that match TRBD2. The germline V gene encodes CDR1 SNHLY and CDR2 FYNNEI. The CDR3 is made up of 14 amino acids. V trimming: 4 bases; J trimming: 6 bases; junction bases outside the gene matches: 2. The CDR3 loop is CASSASGRGDTQYF. For the CDR3, the DNA is TGTGCCAGCAGTGCTAGCGGGAGGGGGGATACGCAGTATTTT.

The gene calls are TRBV6-1 and TRBJ2-5, with unresolved D. This CDR3 spans 14 amino acids. CDR1 and CDR2 (germline): MNHNS, SASEGT. V lost 2 bases and J 3 bases, leaving 10 bases between the germline ends. The CDR3 reads CASSEPPPKETQYF. CDR3 nucleotide sequence: TGTGCCAGCAGTGAACCACCGCCTAAAGAGACCCAGTACTTC.

Comments on this clone: Additional DNA sequences in this sample encode the identical CDR3. This rearrangement joins TRBV11-2 to TRBJ1-1; no reliable D call. The CDR3 runs to 13 residues. Between the trimmed V and J ends, which lost 3 bases and 0 bases, there was a span of 5 bases. Germline CDR1 and CDR2: SGHAT and FQNNGV. CDR3 in amino acids: CASSFRLNTEAFF. CDR3 sequence (DNA): TGTGCCAGCAGCTTTAGGCTGAACACTGAAGCTTTCTTT.

This chain links TRBV6-5 with TRBJ2-3; the match to TRBD2 covers 8 bases. The V and J ends lost 0 bases and 2 bases, in that order; junction bases with no gene match: 4. This CDR3 has 16 residues. Germline V gene sequence: CDR1 MNHEY, CDR2 SVGAGI. DNA of the CDR3: TGTGCCAGCAGTTACTCCCCTAGCGGGCACACAGATACGCAGTATTTT. This translates into CASSYSPSGHTDTQYF.

J is TRBJ2-7 and V is TRBV18, with 11 nucleotides matching TRBD2. CDR3 length: 13 amino acids. The germline V gene encodes CDR1 KGHSH and CDR2 LQKENI. After removal of 3 bases from V and 12 bases from J, the junction contained 7 bases not matched to a gene. The CDR3: CASSPITSGSLYF. CDR3 bases: TGTGCCAGCTCACCGATCACTAGCGGGAGCTTGTACTTC.